What follows are 28 T cell receptor beta chains derived from one specimen sequenced in a study of blood T cell repertoires in COVID-19 (TCRdb year 2020). Library generation was performed with the immunoSEQ multiplex PCR assay. Imported from immuneACCESS, the table was reduced by TCRdb to in-frame sequences with V and J called. These copies leave out some clones; in studies compared against another copy, an unresolved V gene accounts for under half, and the cause of the remainder is not known. This sample gives around 99,000 clones in total; roughly 83% of them show up just once. The top ten clonotypes cover roughly 18% of the sample. Sequencing was carried out using peripheral blood. These TCRs come from a woman aged 60-75 years with acute or convalescent COVID-19.

The V call is TRBV29-1, the J call TRBJ2-3; 7 bases align to TRBD1. Germline lookup yields CDR1 SQVTM and CDR2 ANQGSEA. The CDR3 is 15 residues long. Unmatched junction bases numbered 10, after V lost 5 bases and J lost 2 bases. The CDR3 protein is CSVSRGQTNTDTQYF. CDR3 sequence (DNA): TGCAGCGTTAGCCGGGGACAGACTAACACAGATACGCAGTATTTT.

This chain links TRBV6-1 with TRBJ1-1; weak D call: TRBD1 (6 bases). Looked up from germline, CDR1 is MNHNS and CDR2 is SASEGT. This CDR3 region has 14 residues. The V end lost 6 bases, the J end lost 10 bases, and 21 bases lay between the germline ends. The CDR3 reads CASSPNEDFRGAFF. In nucleotides, the CDR3 is TGTGCCAGCAGCCCCAACGAGGATTTCAGGGGAGCTTTCTTT.

V usage is TRBV5-1 and J usage is TRBJ1-2, with D possibly TRBD1 on 6 matching bases. The CDR3 is 16 amino acids. Germline CDR1 reads SGHRS; CDR2 reads YFSETQ. The V end lost 0 bases, the J end lost 5 bases, and 17 bases lay between the germline ends. CDR3 residues: CASSLALRTDSYGYTF. The CDR3 region has the DNA TGCGCCAGCAGCTTGGCCCTTCGGACAGACAGTTATGGCTACACCTTC.

V usage is TRBV27 and J usage is TRBJ2-1; D is unresolved. The germline V gene encodes CDR1 MNHEY and CDR2 SMNVEV (reference sequence). CDR3 length: 14 amino acids. The V end was cut by 2 bases, the J end by 9 bases, with 14 bases between. The CDR3 region is CASSLGRGEGEQFF. CDR3 coding DNA: TGTGCCAGCAGTTTAGGTAGAGGAGAAGGTGAGCAGTTCTTC.

This rearrangement joins TRBV29-1 to TRBJ1-2; weak D call: TRBD1 (5 bases). Per the germline V gene, CDR1 is SQVTM and CDR2 is ANQGSEA. V was trimmed by 2 bases and J by 5 bases, leaving 18 bases between them. The CDR3 is 15 residues long. The CDR3 DNA is TGCAGCGTTGAAAGGTGGGGACCGGGAGGTTATGGCTACACCTTC. This sequence encodes CSVERWGPGGYGYTF.

The chain employs TRBV5-1 and TRBJ1-1, with D unresolved. V shed 4 bases and J shed 6 bases, with 16 bases lying between them. Germline-derived CDR1 and CDR2 are SGHRS and YFSETQ. The CDR3 sequence is 14 residues long. CDR3 sequence (DNA): TGCGCCAGCAGCCCCCTCCCATTACAACCTGAAGCTTTCTTT. This translates into CASSPLPLQPEAFF.

The chain carries TRBV7-9 and TRBJ2-5; D unresolved. Germline assignment: CDR1 SEHNR and CDR2 FQNEAQ (reference sequence). This CDR3 region has 14 residues. The V and J ends lost 3 bases and 5 bases respectively, with 13 bases between them. The DNA of the CDR3 is TGTGCCAGCAGCTTCCCCCCCTTCGGGGAGACCCAGTACTTC. Translated: CASSFPPFGETQYF.

V is TRBV29-1 and J is TRBJ1-1; no firm D call. The CDR3 sequence is 13 residues long. CDR1 is SQVTM and CDR2 is ANQGSEA in the germline V gene. Trimming removed 7 bases at V and 1 base at J, with 13 bases between. The CDR3 loop is CSANQATNTEAFF. CDR3 DNA sequence: TGCAGCGCCAATCAGGCCACGAACACTGAAGCTTTCTTT.

The chain is built from TRBV7-9 and TRBJ1-3, with D unresolved. Germline CDR1 is SEHNR and CDR2 is FQNEAQ (reference sequence). Trimming left V 5 bases short and J 0 bases short, with 11 bases between. The CDR3 is made up of 15 amino acids. CDR3 sequence reads: CASSREESSGNTIYF. The CDR3 DNA reads TGTGCCAGCAGCCGGGAGGAGAGCTCTGGAAACACCATATATTTT.

This sequence joins TRBV12-3 or TRBV12-4 and TRBJ2-1; D call uncertain. V was cut by 7 bases and J by 5 bases, with 12 bases left in between. The CDR3 is 13 residues long. The CDR3 reads CASTALSHNEQFF. In DNA form, the CDR3 reads TGTGCCAGCACTGCCTTGAGCCACAATGAGCAGTTCTTC.

This chain uses TRBV6-1 with TRBJ1-2; D is unresolved. Trimming took off 3 bases at V and 4 bases at J, with 12 bases between the two ends. This CDR3 spans 14 amino acids. Germline V gene lookup returns CDR1 MNHNS and CDR2 SASEGT. The CDR3 region is CASSDGSRTYGYTF. CDR3 sequence (DNA): TGTGCCAGCAGTGATGGGAGTAGGACCTATGGCTACACCTTC.

The V gene is TRBV28, the J gene TRBJ1-1; D unresolved. This CDR3 is 15 amino acids long. V was trimmed by 8 bases and J by 2 bases, leaving 18 bases between them. From germline, CDR1 is MDHEN and CDR2 SYDVKM. The DNA of the CDR3 is TGTGCCAGCGTACAGTCCACAGTGGCCAACACTGAAGCTTTCTTT. It codes for CASVQSTVANTEAFF.

This chain joins TRBV10-1 and TRBJ2-5; 7 bases line up with TRBD1. The V gene's germline CDR1 is WNHNN and CDR2 SYGVQD (reference sequence). The CDR3 runs 15 residues. Trimming removed 0 bases from V and 0 bases from J; junction bases left unmatched: 1. CDR3 region: CASSESGQYQETQYF. The CDR3 DNA follows: TGCGCCAGCAGTGAGTCGGGACAGTACCAAGAGACCCAGTACTTC.

This chain links TRBV30 with TRBJ1-1, with D tentatively TRBD1 (6 bases). V dropped 0 bases and J dropped 4 bases, with 18 bases sitting between them. CDR3 length: 16 residues. Germline loops: CDR1 GTSNPN, CDR2 SVGIG (reference sequence). The CDR3 reads CAWSVRPTGRGTEAFF. The CDR3 nucleotides read TGTGCCTGGAGTGTAAGGCCAACAGGCAGGGGCACTGAAGCTTTCTTT.

The V and J genes are TRBV10-3 and TRBJ2-7; D is unclear. From germline, CDR1 is ENHRY and CDR2 SYGVKD. This CDR3 is 13 amino acids long. Trimming removed 0 bases from V and 6 bases from J, with 9 bases in between. CDR3 protein: CAISESRYAEQYF. The CDR3 nucleotides read TGTGCCATCAGTGAGTCACGGTACGCCGAGCAGTACTTC.

The chain employs TRBV28 and TRBJ2-5, with D maybe TRBD1 (6 bases). CDR1 and CDR2 from the germline V gene are MDHEN and SYDVKM. CDR3 length: 14 amino acids. With 5 bases removed from V and 5 bases from J, the gap between germline ends came to 15 bases. The CDR3 region is CASSIRQARETQYF. The CDR3 region has the DNA TGTGCCAGCAGTATCAGACAGGCCAGGGAGACCCAGTACTTC.

The CDR3 DNA reads as TGTGCCAGCAGGATAACAGGGCTGACTGGTCAGCCCCAGCATTTT. Encoded protein: CASRITGLTGQPQHF. V gene TRBV28 combines with J gene TRBJ1-5; tentatively, D is TRBD1 (6 bases). The germline gives CDR1 MDHEN, CDR2 SYDVKM. V lost 6 bases, J lost 6 bases, and 18 bases lay in between. The length of the CDR3 is 15 residues.

The V and J genes are TRBV27 and TRBJ1-2, with 10 positions matching TRBD1. J was trimmed by 13 bases and V by 4 bases; bases with no gene match: 9. Germline CDR1 reads MNHEY; CDR2 reads SMNVEV (reference sequence). The CDR3 runs to 13 residues. The CDR3, as DNA: TGTGCCAGCAGTTCGGGACAGGGGCCGTTCCGCACCTTC. Its protein is CASSSGQGPFRTF.

The gene calls are TRBV3-1 (or the pseudogene TRBV3-2) and TRBJ1-4; D is unclear. The CDR3 extends over 16 amino acids. The V gene lost 4 bases and the J gene lost 3 bases, with 15 bases spanning the gap. Germline lookup yields CDR1 LGHDT and CDR2 YNNKEL (reference sequence). The DNA of the CDR3 is TGTGCCAGCAGCCTTCCCGGGAAGGGAGCTAATGAAAAACTGTTTTTT. This encodes CASSLPGKGANEKLFF.

CDR3 residues: CASSEARGRALNEQFF. The CDR3 DNA sequence: TGTGCCAGCAGTGAAGCTCGCGGGAGGGCCCTCAATGAGCAGTTCTTC. The genes are TRBV6-1 and TRBJ2-1; 9 bases fit TRBD2. The germline CDR1 and CDR2 sequences are MNHNS and SASEGT. With V trimmed by 0 bases and J by 6 bases, 6 bases remained unmatched. There are 16 residues in the CDR3.

The rearrangement joins TRBV28 to TRBJ1-1; possible D gene TRBD1, 6 bases. Looked up from germline, CDR1 is MDHEN and CDR2 is SYDVKM. Trimming pared 8 bases from V and 7 bases from J, leaving 14 bases between. The CDR3 covers 12 residues. The CDR3 nucleotides are TGTGCCAGCGGTACCCAGGGGAATGAAGCTTTCTTT. It codes for CASGTQGNEAFF.

The V call is TRBV5-1, the J call TRBJ2-1; D possibly corresponds to TRBD2 (6 bases). V was cut by 4 bases and J by 10 bases, with 18 bases left in between. CDR3 size: 14 residues. CDR1 SGHRS and CDR2 YFSETQ come from the germline V gene. In DNA form, the CDR3 reads TGCGCCAGCAGCCCCGCATCCCAGGGACTGGAGCAGTTCTTC. Protein product: CASSPASQGLEQFF.

This chain uses TRBV24-1 with TRBJ1-2; possibly TRBD1 for D (5 bases). Germline V gives CDR1 KGHDR, CDR2 SFDVKD. V was cut by 10 bases and J by 5 bases, with 10 bases left in between. This CDR3 has 11 amino acids. The DNA of the CDR3 is TGTGCCACGTCGGAGGGGTATGGCTACACCTTC. It encodes CATSEGYGYTF.

This chain links TRBV27 with TRBJ2-1; D might be TRBD1 (5 bases). CDR1 and CDR2 (germline): MNHEY, SMNVEV (reference sequence). The CDR3 totals 14 residues. The V gene lost 5 bases and the J gene lost 8 bases, with 16 bases spanning the gap. The CDR3 spells CASSGAVRGDEQFF. As DNA, the CDR3 is TGTGCCAGCAGTGGGGCGGTGCGAGGCGATGAGCAGTTCTTC.

This clone was counted once. The V call is TRBV28, the J call TRBJ2-1, with 11 bases matching TRBD2. Germline V gene sequence: CDR1 MDHEN, CDR2 SYDVKM. The CDR3 covers 18 residues. V was pared by 3 bases and J by 2 bases, with 9 bases of the junction left unmatched. The CDR3 bases are TGTGCCAGCAGTTTTGGGCTAGCGGGAGGCCCGGCCTACAATGAGCAGTTCTTC. It translates to CASSFGLAGGPAYNEQFF.

V gene TRBV29-1 combines with J gene TRBJ2-3; a possible D gene is TRBD2 (7 bases). Germline assignment: CDR1 SQVTM and CDR2 ANQGSEA. There are 15 residues in the CDR3. The ends were cut back, 8 bases at V and 2 bases at J, with 20 bases in the middle. The CDR3 loop is CSSRGAEWATDTQYF. The CDR3 region has the DNA TGCAGCTCCCGGGGGGCGGAGTGGGCCACAGATACGCAGTATTTT.

V is TRBV7-3 and J is TRBJ1-1; D possibly corresponds to TRBD1 (6 bases). V was clipped by 4 bases and J by 1 base, with 10 bases between them. This CDR3 is 14 amino acids long. Germline assignment: CDR1 SGHTA and CDR2 FQGTGA. CDR3 in amino acids: CASSSGVSNTEAFF. The CDR3, as DNA: TGTGCCAGCAGCTCAGGGGTGTCGAACACTGAAGCTTTCTTT.

This clone was seen many times. This sequence joins TRBV27 and TRBJ1-5, with 7 bases that match TRBD1. Unmatched junction bases numbered 5, after V lost 3 bases and J lost 6 bases. CDR1 is MNHEY and CDR2 is SMNVEV in the germline V gene (reference sequence). The CDR3 has 14 amino acids. The CDR3 sequence is CASSLLGGVQPQHF. The CDR3 coding sequence is TGTGCCAGCAGTTTGTTAGGGGGCGTTCAGCCCCAGCATTTT.